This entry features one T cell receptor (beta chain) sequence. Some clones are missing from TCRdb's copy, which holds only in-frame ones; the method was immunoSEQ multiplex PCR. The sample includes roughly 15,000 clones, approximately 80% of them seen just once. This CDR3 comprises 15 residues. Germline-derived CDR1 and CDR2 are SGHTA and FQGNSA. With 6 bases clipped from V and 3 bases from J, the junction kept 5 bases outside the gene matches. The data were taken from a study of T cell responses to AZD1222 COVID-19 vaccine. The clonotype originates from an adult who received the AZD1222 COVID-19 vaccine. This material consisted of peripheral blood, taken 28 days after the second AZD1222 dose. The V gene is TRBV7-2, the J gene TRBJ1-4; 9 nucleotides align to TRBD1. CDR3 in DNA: TGTGCCAGCAGAAACAGGGGGCTTTCTAATGAAAAACTGTTTTTT. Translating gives CASRNRGLSNEKLFF. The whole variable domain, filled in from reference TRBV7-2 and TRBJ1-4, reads GAGVSQSPSNKVTEKGKDVELRCDPISGHTALYWYRQSLGQGLEFLIYFQGNSAPDKSGLPSDRFSAERTGGSVSTLTIQRTQQEDSAVYLCASRNRGLSNEKLFFGSGTQLSVL.